This TCR beta chain was retrieved from a study of blood T cell repertoires in COVID-19 (dated by TCRdb to 2018 to 2021). Notes on the research overall: Collaborator samples came from the United States, Italy and Spain and covered acute and convalescent phases of COVID-19. The prospective study material was composed of cDNA or gDNA derived from T cells, B-cell-depleted T cells, or PBMCs. Deeply sampled blood TCRbeta repertoires from subjects exposed to, actively infected with, or recovered from COVID-19 were included in the dataset. The repertoires were made available in a free public database intended to serve as a resource for research on the immune response to SARS-CoV-2. Samples came from the ongoing ImmuneRACE study (first 160 participants) plus 1,254 subjects from 6 global collaborators. A de-identified subject ID, COVID-19 status, age in years and sex were almost always included in the sample metadata. Where HLA class I and class II types were available, the types were taken from metadata supplied by the sample provider, not from assay-based typing. Broad study findings and their caveats: The amount of clinical and demographic metadata varied by source and participant and was provided uncurated.

TCRbeta CDR3 regions were amplified from genomic DNA by means of the immunoSEQ Assay, a bias-controlled multiplex PCR. The original pipeline was this. Nucleated cell counts per sample were estimated from amplification of reference gene primers within the assay. To quantify the absolute abundance of each unique TCRbeta CDR3 rearrangement, sequence reads were collapsed and filtered. For each sample, productive Simpson clonality was calculated as the square root of Simpson's diversity index across productive rearrangements. TCRdb took this table from immuneACCESS and kept in-frame rearrangements with V and J called. Such tables lack part of the clones; where checked against another copy, unresolved V genes explain under half of the gap, and the rest is unexplained. V and J calls plus clone size are reproduced from that table; the DNA served to infer D and trimming. For this sample the table gives about 300,000 clones, of which about 85% were detected only once. The ten largest clones capture roughly 2.5% of the sample.

The CDR3 numbers 15 residues from cysteine through phenylalanine. Of all the DNA, just the CDR3 is kept, 45 bases in frame from base 1. Based on the germline V gene, the CDR1 and CDR2 sequences are SNHLY and FYNNEI. V is pared back by 8 bases and J by 0 bases, with 11 bases lying between the germline termini. As to this clone: Which antigen it targets is not known. Base qualities are missing; no much larger clone stands one base away.

In the prospective study, participants were about 18 to 100 years old, resided in about two dozen geographic areas of the United States, and were enrolled through a virtual design. To assign participants to cohorts, the prospective study relied on clinical history that participants themselves reported in a screening survey and a study questionnaire. Recovered participants in ImmuneRACE Cohort 3 were defined by two consecutive negative NP/OP PCR tests, clearance by a healthcare professional, or resolution of symptoms. Mobile phlebotomists in the prospective study collected whole blood, serum and a nasopharyngeal or oropharyngeal swab from every participant. Prospective study participants could optionally give additional blood draws and questionnaires over an approximately 2-month period. Prospective study blood samples were shipped either frozen or at room temperature before DNA extraction.

Material: PBMCs or T cells enriched from blood (not recorded which). The V gene is TRBV2 and the J gene is TRBJ1-6, with the D gene not clear enough to name. The sequence was collected from a woman aged 45 to 65 who had recovered from COVID-19. The nucleotides are TGTGCCAGCCTCGGCTACAGCTCCTATAATTCACCCCTCCACTTT. Translated, this is CASLGYSSYNSPLHF.